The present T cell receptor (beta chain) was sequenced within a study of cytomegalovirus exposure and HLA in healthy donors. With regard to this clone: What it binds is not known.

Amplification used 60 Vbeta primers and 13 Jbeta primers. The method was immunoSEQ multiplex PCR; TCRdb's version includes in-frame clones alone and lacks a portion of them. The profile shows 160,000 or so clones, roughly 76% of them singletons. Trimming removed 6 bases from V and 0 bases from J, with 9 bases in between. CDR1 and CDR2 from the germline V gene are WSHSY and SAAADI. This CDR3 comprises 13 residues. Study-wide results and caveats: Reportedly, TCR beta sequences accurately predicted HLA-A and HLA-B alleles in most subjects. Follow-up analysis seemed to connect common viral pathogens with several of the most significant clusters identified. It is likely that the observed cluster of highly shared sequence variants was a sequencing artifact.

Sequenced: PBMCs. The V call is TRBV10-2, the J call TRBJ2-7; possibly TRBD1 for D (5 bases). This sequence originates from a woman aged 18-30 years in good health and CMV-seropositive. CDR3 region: CASRKTDSYEQYF. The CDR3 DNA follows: TGCGCCAGCAGAAAGACAGACTCCTACGAGCAGTACTTC.